Given below is one TCR beta chain in context. CDR1 is MNHEY, CDR2 SMNVEV, per germline (reference sequence). CDR3 length: 14 residues. The data stem from a study of monozygotic twins with inflammatory bowel disease. TCRdb processed the 5' RACE reads again and assigns one entry to each CDR3 protein, with no DNA. This sample's table has about 380,000 distinct CDR3 sequences. The J gene is TRBJ2-7, the V gene TRBV27. The sequence derives from a human donor with ulcerative colitis or Crohn's disease, or a healthy co-twin of an affected twin (not recorded which). The sequenced sample was blood. CDR3 protein: CASSPNRLSYEQYF.